Each of the 28 T cell receptor beta chains below was sequenced from the same sample in a study of blood T cell repertoires in COVID-19. TCRdb's table, derived via immunoSEQ multiplex PCR, lists solely in-frame clones and lacks some. The top ten clones hold 20% to 25% of a sample with about 160,000 clones, roughly 79% of them seen once. The sequenced sample was peripheral blood. These receptors came from a woman of 80 years or more with acute or convalescent COVID-19.

The chain employs TRBV19 and TRBJ2-7, with a tentative D call TRBD1 (6 bases). This CDR3 has 16 amino acids. Germline V lookup: CDR1 LNHDA, CDR2 SQIVND (reference sequence). V dropped 1 base and J dropped 4 bases, with 17 bases sitting between them. The CDR3 DNA is TGTGCCAGTAGTATAGGTCCGGTTACCAGGGGATACGAGCAGTACTTC. Its translation: CASSIGPVTRGYEQYF.

The chain links TRBV5-1 to TRBJ1-1; TRBD1 might be the D (5 bases). V was cut by 0 bases and J by 4 bases, with 19 bases left in between. CDR3 length: 17 amino acids. Germline assignment: CDR1 SGHRS and CDR2 YFSETQ. For the CDR3, the DNA is TGCGCCAGCAGCTTGGCCGGGGGTTGGAAATCGGTCACTGAAGCTTTCTTT. This codes for CASSLAGGWKSVTEAFF.

The chain carries TRBV18 and TRBJ2-5, with TRBD2 as a possible D gene (6 bases). Trimming stripped 6 bases from V and 4 bases from J, with 12 bases between. The germline V gene has CDR1 KGHSH and CDR2 LQKENI. The CDR3 has 13 residues. The CDR3 loop reads CASSPGGTETQYF. CDR3 DNA sequence: TGTGCCAGCTCCCCCGGGGGAACAGAGACCCAGTACTTC.

The chain joins TRBV12-5 to TRBJ1-4; the D gene is possibly TRBD1 (6 bases). The CDR3 runs 12 residues. The germline V gene has CDR1 LGHNT and CDR2 FRNRAP. The CDR3 DNA follows: TGTGGGGGACATACAACTAATGAAAAACTGTTTTTT. Translated, it gives CGGHTTNEKLFF.

V is TRBV6-5 and J is TRBJ2-5; 7 nucleotides match TRBD2. CDR1 and CDR2 from the germline V gene are MNHEY and SVGAGI. The J segment lost 1 base and the V segment lost 4 bases, leaving 6 bases of the junction unmatched. The CDR3 contains 15 residues. The CDR3 here is CASSSLGLSQETQYF. As DNA, the CDR3 is TGTGCCAGCAGTTCGCTGGGACTAAGCCAAGAGACCCAGTACTTC.

The chain joins TRBV29-1 to TRBJ2-5, with D possibly TRBD2 on 6 matching bases. This CDR3 contains 14 residues. V was trimmed by 3 bases and J by 5 bases, leaving 16 bases between them. From germline, CDR1 is SQVTM and CDR2 ANQGSEA. CDR3 region: CSVDSDPGRETQYF. DNA for the CDR3: TGCAGCGTTGACAGTGACCCGGGGAGGGAGACCCAGTACTTC.

The V call is TRBV12-3 or TRBV12-4, the J call TRBJ1-1; a weak D match, TRBD1 (5 bases). The CDR3 is 13 residues long. Between the trimmed V and J ends, which lost 5 bases and 4 bases, there was a span of 11 bases. The CDR3, as DNA: TGTGCCAGCAGTGGGGGGGGGACCACTGAAGCTTTCTTT. Protein product: CASSGGGTTEAFF.

The chain carries TRBV7-2 and TRBJ1-1; possibly TRBD1 for D (6 bases). The germline V gene encodes CDR1 SGHTA and CDR2 FQGNSA. CDR3 size: 14 residues. Trimming removed 1 base from V and 4 bases from J, with 10 bases in between. CDR3 nucleotides: TGTGCCAGCAGCTTAGACACAGGGCGCACTGAAGCTTTCTTT. It is translated as CASSLDTGRTEAFF.

The chain carries TRBV5-4 and TRBJ1-2; 7 nucleotides agree with TRBD1. V was clipped by 0 bases and J by 4 bases; unmatched bases: 3. The length of the CDR3 is 14 residues. In germline, CDR1 is SGHNT, CDR2 YYREEE (reference sequence). The chain's CDR3 is CASSLDNRGYGYTF. The DNA for the CDR3 is TGTGCCAGCAGCTTGGATAACAGGGGCTATGGCTACACCTTC.

This chain joins TRBV4-1 and TRBJ2-1; 8 bases align to TRBD1. Germline CDR1 MGHRA, CDR2 YSYEKL. V lost 5 bases and J lost 2; bases outside the gene matches: 5. This CDR3 is 15 amino acids long. The CDR3 sequence: CASSESTGAYNEQFF. CDR3 in DNA: TGCGCCAGCAGCGAGTCGACAGGGGCCTACAATGAGCAGTTCTTC.

The CDR3 sequence is CASSFDTHNEQFF. Written as DNA, the CDR3 is TGTGCCAGCAGCTTTGACACACACAATGAGCAGTTCTTC. The rearrangement uses TRBV5-4 and TRBJ2-1; no clear D gene. Germline V gene data show CDR1 as SGHNT and CDR2 as YYREEE (reference sequence). This CDR3 is built from 13 residues. Trimming cost V 2 bases and J 5 bases, with 8 bases left between them. The variable domain in full, with the rest retrieved from reference TRBV5-4 and TRBJ2-1, is ETGVTQSPTHLIKTRGQQVTLRCSSQSGHNTVSWYQQALGQGPQFIFQYYREEENGRGNFPPRFSGLQFPNYSSELNVNALELDDSALYLCASSFDTHNEQFFGPGTRLTVL.

This sequence joins TRBV4-1 and TRBJ2-1; TRBD1 aligns across 7 bases. Germline V gene lookup returns CDR1 MGHRA and CDR2 YSYEKL. The length of the CDR3 is 16 residues. V was pared by 2 bases and J by 7 bases, with 11 bases of the junction left unmatched. For the CDR3, the DNA is TGCGCCAGCAGCCAACCAGGGAGTAGGGGGCGAAATGAGCAGTTCTTC. Its protein is CASSQPGSRGRNEQFF.

The chain links TRBV2 to TRBJ2-7; 11 bases fit TRBD1. Germline CDR1 is SNHLY and CDR2 is FYNNEI. V lost 6 bases, J lost 2 bases, and 6 bases stayed unmatched. The CDR3 sequence is 15 residues long. The CDR3 is CASRLRDRGTYEQYF. The CDR3 coding sequence is TGTGCCAGCAGGCTCCGGGACAGGGGGACCTACGAGCAGTACTTC.

The rearrangement joins TRBV2 to TRBJ1-2, with D perhaps TRBD1 (5 bases). V was clipped by 3 bases and J by 4 bases, with 12 bases between them. Germline V gives CDR1 SNHLY, CDR2 FYNNEI. The CDR3 has 14 amino acids. The CDR3 nucleotides are TGTGCCAGCAGTGATGCGGGGGAAGGCTATGGCTACACCTTC. Translated, it gives CASSDAGEGYGYTF. Combining the CDR3 with reference TRBV2 and TRBJ1-2 gives the whole variable domain EPEVTQTPSHQVTQMGQEVILRCVPISNHLYFYWYRQILGQKVEFLVSFYNNEISEKSEIFDDQFSVERPDGSNFTLKIRSTKLEDSAMYFCASSDAGEGYGYTFGSGTRLTVV.

This clone was found once. V gene TRBV12-3 or TRBV12-4 combines with J gene TRBJ2-1; 7 bases map to TRBD2. The J segment lost 15 bases and the V segment lost 6 bases, leaving 8 bases of the junction unmatched. The CDR3 has 11 residues. The CDR3 sequence: CASSPGTTPFF. The CDR3, as DNA: TGTGCCAGCAGCCCCGGGACTACCCCGTTCTTC.

The chain has TRBV5-6 and TRBJ1-2; 8 positions agree with TRBD1. Unmatched junction bases numbered 7, after V lost 2 bases and J lost 7 bases. Germline CDR1 and CDR2: SGHDT and YYEEEE. CDR3 length equals 14 residues. Written as DNA, the CDR3 is TGTGCCAGCAGCTTCGGGCAGGGGGCAGGTGGCTACACCTTC. This sequence encodes CASSFGQGAGGYTF. Full variable domain (outside the CDR3, taken from reference TRBV5-6 and TRBJ1-2): DAGVTQSPTHLIKTRGQQVTLRCSPKSGHDTVSWYQQALGQGPQFIFQYYEEEERQRGNFPDRFSGHQFPNYSSELNVNALLLGDSALYLCASSFGQGAGGYTFGSGTRLTVV.

This rearrangement joins TRBV6-5 to TRBJ2-7, with a weak D call TRBD2 (5 bases). Per germline, CDR1 MNHEY and CDR2 SVGAGI. Trimming left V 2 bases short and J 0 bases short, with 11 bases between. The CDR3 runs to 15 residues. Here the CDR3 DNA reads TGTGCCAGCAGTTACCAGCGGTCAAGCTCCTACGAGCAGTACTTC. Translation gives CASSYQRSSSYEQYF.

This chain joins TRBV6-6 and TRBJ2-1; D possibly corresponds to TRBD2 (6 bases). The CDR3 length is 16 residues. Germline loops: CDR1 MNHNY, CDR2 SVGAGI (reference sequence). With 4 bases removed from V and 1 base from J, the gap between germline ends came to 14 bases. The DNA for the CDR3 is TGTGCCAGCAGTTCCTTGCTAGGAGGGTCCTACAATGAGCAGTTCTTC. Translating it yields CASSSLLGGSYNEQFF.

The chain employs TRBV19 and TRBJ1-1; D possibly corresponds to TRBD1 (5 bases). CDR1 is LNHDA and CDR2 is SQIVND in the germline V gene (reference sequence). The CDR3 runs to 13 residues. The V and J ends lost 8 bases and 4 bases respectively, with 14 bases between them. The CDR3 DNA reads as TGTGCCAGTTCGACCTCGGGGGGCACTGAAGCTTTCTTT. Translated, it gives CASSTSGGTEAFF.

Only one count was recorded for this clone. The chain has TRBV18 and TRBJ1-5; tentative D call: TRBD1 (5 bases). Germline V gene data show CDR1 as KGHSH and CDR2 as LQKENI. The length of the CDR3 is 13 residues. Between the trimmed V and J ends, which lost 6 bases and 12 bases, there was a span of 18 bases. CDR3 residues: CASSLKGKGGQHF. CDR3 sequence (DNA): TGTGCCAGCTCGCTAAAGGGGAAGGGTGGCCAGCATTTT. The complete variable domain, with remaining parts taken from reference TRBV18 and TRBJ1-5, reads NAGVMQNPRHLVRRRGQEARLRCSPMKGHSHVYWYRQLPEEGLKFMVYLQKENIIDESGMPKERFSAEFPKEGPSILRIQQVVRGDSAAYFCASSLKGKGGQHFGDGTRLSIL.

This clone was seen once. The V call is TRBV6-2 or TRBV6-3, the J call TRBJ1-3; 7 nucleotides match TRBD1. V lost 6 bases to trimming and J lost 1 base; unmatched junction nucleotides: 9. Germline V gene lookup returns CDR1 MNHEY and CDR2 SVGEGT. The CDR3 spans 16 residues. CDR3 sequence reads: CASSPSRQGSGNTIYF. Here the CDR3 DNA reads TGTGCCAGCAGCCCAAGCCGACAGGGTTCTGGAAACACCATATATTTT.

This clone came up a few times. This rearrangement joins TRBV2 to TRBJ2-2; 9 nucleotides agree with TRBD1. Germline CDR1 is SNHLY and CDR2 is FYNNEI. V gave up 2 bases and J gave up 5 bases; unmatched junction bases: 3. CDR3 length: 15 amino acids. This CDR3 reads CASSENRGQTGELFF. CDR3 DNA sequence: TGTGCCAGCAGTGAAAACAGGGGGCAAACCGGGGAGCTGTTTTTT.

The rearrangement links TRBV5-1 to TRBJ2-3, with D tentatively TRBD2 (6 bases). V shed 2 bases and J shed 5 bases, with 21 bases lying between them. The length of the CDR3 is 17 residues. CDR1 is SGHRS and CDR2 is YFSETQ in the germline V gene. CDR3 nucleotide sequence: TGCGCCAGCAGCTTCCCCTGGCGGGATAATACTATAGATACGCAGTATTTT. Translation gives CASSFPWRDNTIDTQYF.

The gene calls are TRBV5-5 and TRBJ1-6; no clear D gene. Germline loops: CDR1 SGHKS, CDR2 YYEKEE (reference sequence). The CDR3 covers 16 residues. V lost 4 bases, J lost 0 bases, and 11 bases lay in between. The CDR3 protein is CASSARISSYNSPLHF. DNA for the CDR3: TGTGCCAGCAGCGCGCGTATTAGCTCCTATAATTCACCCCTCCACTTT.

The rearrangement joins TRBV18 to TRBJ2-1; 8 bases map to TRBD2. The CDR3 spans 14 residues. The germline V gene encodes CDR1 KGHSH and CDR2 LQKENI. The V and J ends lost 2 bases and 9 bases, in that order; junction bases with no gene match: 6. The CDR3 nucleotides read TGTGCCAGCTCACCAGGGACTAGTCGTGGTGAGCAGTTCTTC. Translating it yields CASSPGTSRGEQFF.

The rearrangement links TRBV5-5 to TRBJ2-3, with D hard to call. The CDR3 totals 15 residues. Germline V lookup: CDR1 SGHKS, CDR2 YYEKEE (reference sequence). V lost 1 base to trimming and J lost 0 bases, with 9 bases between them. This CDR3 is CASSLFLVSTDTQYF. The CDR3 nucleotides are TGTGCCAGCAGCTTGTTTCTAGTGAGCACAGATACGCAGTATTTT.

The chain uses TRBV19 and TRBJ1-4, with 9 bases that match TRBD1. The CDR3 loop spans 15 amino acids. Germline CDR1 reads LNHDA; CDR2 reads SQIVND (reference sequence). After removal of 5 bases from V and 5 bases from J, the junction contained 6 bases not matched to a gene. The CDR3 DNA reads as TGTGCCAGTAGTGGACCGGGACAGGGAAATGAAAAACTGTTTTTT. This codes for CASSGPGQGNEKLFF. The whole variable domain, filled in from reference TRBV19 and TRBJ1-4, reads DGGITQSPKYLFRKEGQNVTLSCEQNLNHDAMYWYRQDPGQGLRLIYYSQIVNDFQKGDIAEGYSVSREKKESFPLTVTSAQKNPTAFYLCASSGPGQGNEKLFFGSGTQLSVL.

This chain connects TRBV7-6 to TRBJ2-3; 9 nucleotides match TRBD1. With 5 bases clipped from V and 4 bases from J, the junction kept 10 bases outside the gene matches. Looked up from germline, CDR1 is SGHVS and CDR2 is FNYEAQ. The CDR3 spans 16 residues. The CDR3 DNA sequence: TGTGCCAGCAGCCCCGGGACAGGGATTAGTGCAGATACGCAGTATTTT. Translating it yields CASSPGTGISADTQYF.